This T cell receptor (beta chain) was identified in a study of blood T cells in healthy people across ages. Germline loops: CDR1 DFQATT, CDR2 SNEGSKA (reference sequence). V was trimmed by 6 bases and J by 6 bases, leaving 17 bases between them. The CDR3 covers 14 residues. Together with a sample-barcoded 5' primer, a J-beta primer mix was included in a second PCR lasting about 7 to 11 cycles. Each CDR3 protein is one row after TCRdb ran MiXCR on the 5' RACE reads. The sample contains about 780,000 distinct CDR3 sequences, about 46% of which appear only once. The receptor was derived from a man older than 75 in good health. The sample was blood. This chain joins TRBV20-1 and TRBJ1-4; D may be TRBD1 (6 bases). The CDR3 loop reads CSALPGARDEKLFF. CDR3 DNA: TGCAGTGCCCTCCCGGGGGCCCGAGATGAAAAACTGTTTTTT.